The 3 T cell receptor beta chains presented below share a single source sample, sequenced in a study of T cell repertoires in cytomegalovirus infection. Antigens of these TCRs are unknown. One entry per CDR3 protein results from TCRdb running MiXCR on the reads. The sample gives hundreds of thousands of distinct CDR3 sequences, roughly 30% of which show up once; about 14% is in the top ten. Material: cultured CD8+ T cells from PBMCs, obtained from culture after CMV antigen stimulation. The source is a human donor in good health (CMV status not recorded). Some clones in this sample may be carry-over from other donors' samples.

CDR3 loop: CASSPWDYNYGYTF. Here the CDR3 DNA reads TGTGCCAGCAGTCCGTGGGATTATAACTATGGCTACACCTTC. The chain couples TRBV25-1 to TRBJ1-2; D is uncertain. The length of the CDR3 is 14 residues. The V end was cut by 5 bases, the J end by 1 base, with 11 bases between. Germline loops: CDR1 MGHDK, CDR2 SYGVNS.

The chain couples TRBV9 to TRBJ1-2, with D unresolved. This CDR3 has 12 residues. V was trimmed by 2 bases and J by 6 bases, leaving 8 bases between them. In germline, CDR1 is SGDLS, CDR2 YYNGEE. The CDR3 DNA is TGTGCCAGCAGCGTCAGGACGGATGGCTACACCTTC. Its translation is CASSVRTDGYTF.

This clonotype occurred a few times. The chain joins TRBV6-5 to TRBJ2-1, with D perhaps matching TRBD2 (5 bases). The germline gives CDR1 MNHEY, CDR2 SVGAGI. Trimming pared 0 bases from V and 8 bases from J, leaving 14 bases between. There are 15 residues in the CDR3. The CDR3 protein is CASSYSSGGLDEQFF. As DNA, the CDR3 is TGTGCCAGCAGTTACTCGTCGGGTGGACTGGATGAGCAGTTCTTC.